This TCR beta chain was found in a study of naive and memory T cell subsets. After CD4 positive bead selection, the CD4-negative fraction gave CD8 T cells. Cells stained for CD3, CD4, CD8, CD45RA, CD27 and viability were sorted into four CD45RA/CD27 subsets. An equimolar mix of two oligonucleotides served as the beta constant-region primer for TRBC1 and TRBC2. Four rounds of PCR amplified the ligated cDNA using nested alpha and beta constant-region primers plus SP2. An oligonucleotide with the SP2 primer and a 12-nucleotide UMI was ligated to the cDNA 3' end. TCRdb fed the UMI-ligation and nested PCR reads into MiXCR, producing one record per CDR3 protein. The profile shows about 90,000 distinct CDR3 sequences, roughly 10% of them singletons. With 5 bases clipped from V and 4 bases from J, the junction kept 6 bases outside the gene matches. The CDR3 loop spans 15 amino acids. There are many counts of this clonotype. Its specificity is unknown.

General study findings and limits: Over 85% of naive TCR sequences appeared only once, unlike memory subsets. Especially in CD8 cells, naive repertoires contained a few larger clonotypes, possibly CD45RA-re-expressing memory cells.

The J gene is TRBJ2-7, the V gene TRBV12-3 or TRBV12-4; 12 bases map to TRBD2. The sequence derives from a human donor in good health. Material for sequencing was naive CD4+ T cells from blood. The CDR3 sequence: CASSGLAGNFYEQYF. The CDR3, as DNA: TGTGCCAGCAGTGGACTAGCGGGAAATTTTTACGAGCAGTACTTC.